This entry lists 27 T cell receptor beta chains sequenced from one sample in a study of T cells in Graves' hyperthyroidism and ophthalmopathy. Researchers took RNA transcripts and amplified the TCR beta CDR3 regions from them. Researchers ran a first-round RT-PCR on the TCR CDR3 using the HTBI primer set. TCRdb used MiXCR to reprocess the multiplex PCR reads, holding one entry per CDR3 protein. The table has approximately 610,000 distinct CDR3 sequences, about 15% seen once. The specimen was blood. These TCRs come from a middle-aged woman with Graves' ophthalmopathy.

The rearrangement links TRBV18 to TRBJ1-1; D call uncertain. The CDR3 is made up of 16 amino acids. Deletions cut 0 bases from V and 0 bases from J, with 11 bases between. The germline V gene has CDR1 KGHSH and CDR2 LQKENI. The chain's CDR3 is CASSPPTGMVNTEAFF. The CDR3 nucleotides read TGTGCCAGCTCACCACCGACGGGGATGGTGAACACTGAAGCTTTCTTT.

This chain links TRBV11-2 with TRBJ1-2; 7 bases align to TRBD1. J lost 5 bases, V lost 5 bases, and 14 bases had no gene match. Germline loops: CDR1 SGHAT, CDR2 FQNNGV. This CDR3 has 16 amino acids. The DNA for the CDR3 is TGTGCCAGCAGCACCCGACAGGGTTACGCAGAATATGGCTACACCTTC. Translated: CASSTRQGYAEYGYTF.

There are many counts of this clonotype. The rearrangement joins TRBV15 to TRBJ1-5; TRBD1 is a possible D gene (6 bases). CDR1 is LNHNV, CDR2 YYDKDF, per germline (reference sequence). The CDR3 loop spans 16 amino acids. V was clipped by 4 bases and J by 4 bases, with 17 bases between them. CDR3 DNA: TGTGCCACCAGCAAGGGACCCAACCAGGGGAATCAGCCCCAGCATTTT. It yields the protein CATSKGPNQGNQPQHF.

This clonotype occurred many times. V and J are TRBV6-1 and TRBJ2-7; D is possibly TRBD2 (6 bases). The CDR3 runs to 13 residues. Germline-derived CDR1 and CDR2 are MNHNS and SASEGT. The V gene lost 11 bases and the J gene lost 4 bases, with 18 bases spanning the gap. The CDR3 region has the DNA TGTGCCGGGTCTAGGGACTCAGTTTACGAGCAGTACTTC. It yields the protein CAGSRDSVYEQYF.

This clonotype was counted many times. The V call is TRBV6-1, the J call TRBJ2-2; D may be TRBD2 (5 bases). Germline assignment: CDR1 MNHNS and CDR2 SASEGT. V dropped 0 bases and J dropped 4 bases, with 6 bases sitting between them. This CDR3 region has 14 residues. The CDR3 sequence: CASSEAGVTGELFF. The CDR3 DNA sequence: TGTGCCAGCAGTGAAGCGGGAGTCACCGGGGAGCTGTTTTTT.

Notes on this clonotype: One base away lies a much larger clone, so this may be a sequencing read error. Likely a read error: the CDR3 ends without its conserved phenylalanine or tryptophan. The V and J genes are TRBV2 and TRBJ1-2; no definite D call. Germline lookup yields CDR1 SNHLY and CDR2 FYNNEI. CDR3 size: 14 residues. The DNA of the CDR3 is TGTGCCGGCAGTGAGGAGACCGCAAACTATGGCTACACCTCC. As protein: CAGSEETANYGYTS.

This clonotype occurred many times. This rearrangement joins TRBV7-9 to TRBJ1-2; D remains ambiguous. CDR1 is SEHNR and CDR2 is FQNEAQ in the germline V gene (reference sequence). V was cut by 2 bases and J by 7 bases, with 11 bases left in between. The CDR3 is 13 amino acids. CDR3 residues: CASSLWYRRGYTF. Written as DNA, the CDR3 is TGTGCCAGCAGCTTATGGTATCGTCGTGGCTACACCTTC.

Ten or more counts support this clonotype. The chain joins TRBV27 to TRBJ1-2; D is perhaps TRBD1 (5 bases). Germline V gene lookup returns CDR1 MNHEY and CDR2 SMNVEV (reference sequence). The V gene lost 5 bases and the J gene lost 2 bases, with 18 bases spanning the gap. The CDR3 covers 16 residues. This chain's CDR3 is CASSPYMDTENYGYTF. DNA of the CDR3: TGTGCCAGCAGTCCGTATATGGACACAGAAAACTATGGCTACACCTTC.

Ten or more counts support this clonotype. The junction does not match germline at one end; this may be a read error. This chain joins TRBV27 and TRBJ2-7, with 15 bases matching TRBD2. In germline, CDR1 is MNHEY, CDR2 SMNVEV (reference sequence). CDR3 length: 17 residues. The CDR3 DNA follows: TGTGCCAGCAGTCCCCTAGGACTAGCGGGAGGGCTTTACGCGCAGTACTTC. Translation gives CASSPLGLAGGLYAQYF.

The V and J genes are TRBV11-1 and TRBJ2-7, with 10 bases matching TRBD1. CDR1 and CDR2 from the germline V gene are SGHAT and FQDESV (reference sequence). This CDR3 region has 15 residues. The V segment lost 5 bases and the J segment 2 bases; nucleotides outside the gene matches: 6. CDR3 protein: CASSGGTGEPYEQYF. DNA of the CDR3: TGTGCCAGCAGCGGCGGGACAGGGGAACCCTACGAGCAGTACTTC. Full variable domain (missing parts from reference TRBV11-1 and TRBJ2-7): EAEVAQSPRYKITEKSQAVAFWCDPISGHATLYWYRQILGQGPELLVQFQDESVVDDSQLPKDRFSAERLKGVDSTLKIQPAELGDSAMYLCASSGGTGEPYEQYFGPGTRLTVT.

This clonotype was counted at least ten times. The chain uses TRBV20-1 and TRBJ2-2; 13 bases match TRBD2. Germline V gene sequence: CDR1 DFQATT, CDR2 SNEGSKA (reference sequence). The CDR3 covers 18 residues. The V segment lost 1 base and the J segment 4 bases; nucleotides outside the gene matches: 9. CDR3 in DNA: TGCAGTGCTAGAGGGGCCGGGACTAGCGGGGCTAGCACCGGGGAGCTGTTTTTT. Its translation: CSARGAGTSGASTGELFF.

Many counts were recorded for this clonotype. The chain links TRBV11-2 to TRBJ2-2; D possibly corresponds to TRBD2 (5 bases). Trimming stripped 7 bases from V and 6 bases from J, with 15 bases between. This CDR3 region has 14 residues. CDR1 SGHAT and CDR2 FQNNGV come from the germline V gene. The CDR3 DNA sequence: TGTGCCAGCACGGCGGTGACGGAGGCCGGGGAGCTGTTTTTT. It encodes CASTAVTEAGELFF.

This clonotype was recorded many times. This chain uses TRBV10-3 with TRBJ2-2; tentative D call: TRBD2 (6 bases). V gave up 6 bases and J gave up 0 bases, with 11 bases separating them. CDR1 and CDR2 (germline): ENHRY, SYGVKD. The CDR3 runs to 15 residues. The CDR3 DNA follows: TGTGCCATCAGCGCCGGGAGAGCGAACACCGGGGAGCTGTTTTTT. Translated: CAISAGRANTGELFF.

Here the CDR3 reads CASSLGRGGPLYEQYF. The CDR3 nucleotides read TGTGCCAGCAGCTTAGGCCGAGGGGGCCCACTCTACGAGCAGTACTTC. The rearrangement links TRBV13 to TRBJ2-7; 7 bases align to TRBD1. V trimming: 0 bases; J trimming: 3 bases; junction bases outside the gene matches: 8. The V gene's germline CDR1 is PRHDT and CDR2 FYEKMQ (reference sequence). The CDR3 length is 16 residues.

This clonotype was counted between two and nine times. This rearrangement joins TRBV15 to TRBJ2-7, with a possible D match to TRBD1 (5 bases). Germline V gene lookup returns CDR1 LNHNV and CDR2 YYDKDF (reference sequence). V lost 0 bases, J lost 4 bases, and 19 bases lay in between. The CDR3 is made up of 17 amino acids. The CDR3: CATSRDPSGHSVYEQYF. CDR3 nucleotide sequence: TGTGCCACCAGCAGAGATCCCTCCGGACACTCCGTTTACGAGCAGTACTTC.

This rearrangement joins TRBV27 to TRBJ1-1; tentatively, D is TRBD1 (6 bases). CDR1 and CDR2 (germline): MNHEY, SMNVEV (reference sequence). The CDR3 is 16 residues long. The V end was cut by 5 bases, the J end by 1 base, with 17 bases between. The CDR3 sequence: CASSGRGNDRNTEAFF. The CDR3, as DNA: TGTGCCAGCAGTGGAAGGGGGAACGATAGGAACACTGAAGCTTTCTTT.

J is TRBJ1-1 and V is TRBV28; D remains unclear. Looked up from germline, CDR1 is MDHEN and CDR2 is SYDVKM. The V end was cut by 5 bases, the J end by 6 bases, with 19 bases between. This CDR3 contains 15 residues. The CDR3 loop is CASSKVPNQNPEAFF. CDR3 DNA sequence: TGTGCCAGCAGTAAGGTCCCAAATCAAAACCCTGAAGCTTTCTTT.

The V call is TRBV13, the J call TRBJ2-4; no definite D call. The CDR3 has 15 residues. The germline CDR1 and CDR2 sequences are PRHDT and FYEKMQ (reference sequence). Trimming removed 6 bases at V and 1 base at J, with 13 bases between. The CDR3 sequence: CASRYAGRAKNIQYF. The CDR3 DNA reads as TGTGCCAGCAGGTACGCTGGCAGGGCCAAAAACATTCAGTACTTC.

Only a few counts were recorded for this clonotype. V is TRBV20-1 and J is TRBJ2-5, with D uncertain. The CDR3 runs 15 residues. Looked up from germline, CDR1 is DFQATT and CDR2 is SNEGSKA (reference sequence). V was clipped by 0 bases and J by 2 bases, with 13 bases between them. As DNA, the CDR3 is TGCAGTGCTAGAGATGGTAATGAGGCACAAGAGACCCAGTACTTC. Its protein product is CSARDGNEAQETQYF.

This clonotype was recorded many times. V is TRBV15 and J is TRBJ2-2; a possible D gene is TRBD2 (6 bases). V lost 4 bases, J lost 1 base, and 7 bases lay in between. This CDR3 has 14 amino acids. The germline V gene has CDR1 LNHNV and CDR2 YYDKDF (reference sequence). This CDR3 reads CATSTGENTGELFF. DNA for the CDR3: TGTGCCACCAGCACGGGGGAGAACACCGGGGAGCTGTTTTTT. The full variable domain, its missing parts supplied by reference TRBV15 and TRBJ2-2, is DAMVIQNPRYQVTQFGKPVTLSCSQTLNHNVMYWYQQKSSQAPKLLFHYYDKDFNNEADTPDNFQSRRPNTSFCFLDIRSPGLGDTAMYLCATSTGENTGELFFGEGSRLTVL.

Concerning this clonotype: Lacking the conserved final phenylalanine or tryptophan, this CDR3 likely reflects a read error. The V call is TRBV6-5, the J call TRBJ2-7; TRBD1 matches at 9 bases. This CDR3 comprises 16 residues. Trimming cost V 11 bases and J 2 bases; bases outside gene matches: 16. The germline CDR1 and CDR2 sequences are MNHEY and SVGAGI. In DNA, the CDR3 is TGTGCCGCTGTACTCGACCCGTGGACAGGGGCCTACGAGCAGTACTCC. Encoded protein: CAAVLDPWTGAYEQYS.

The chain has TRBV28 and TRBJ1-1; D unclear. The V gene's germline CDR1 is MDHEN and CDR2 SYDVKM. Trimming removed 1 base from V and 4 bases from J, with 10 bases in between. This CDR3 has 14 amino acids. The CDR3 is CASSLFGVSTEAFF. DNA of the CDR3: TGTGCCAGCAGTTTATTCGGGGTTTCCACTGAAGCTTTCTTT.

This clonotype was detected many times. The chain couples TRBV25-1 to TRBJ2-3; D may correspond to TRBD1 or TRBD2 (5 bases each). This CDR3 is 12 amino acids long. CDR1 is MGHDK, CDR2 SYGVNS, per germline. V was cut by 8 bases and J by 5 bases, with 11 bases left in between. Here the CDR3 reads CASGDVGDTQYF. The CDR3 region has the DNA TGTGCCAGCGGGGACGTTGGAGATACGCAGTATTTT.

This rearrangement joins TRBV15 to TRBJ2-7; perhaps TRBD2 as D (5 bases). V was cut by 3 bases and J by 4 bases, with 7 bases left in between. CDR1 is LNHNV and CDR2 is YYDKDF in the germline V gene (reference sequence). This CDR3 contains 12 residues. The CDR3 coding sequence is TGTGCCACCAGCAGGGAGGAATACGAGCAGTACTTC. This translates into CATSREEYEQYF.

The CDR3 reads CSAVKRRRALGDEQYF. DNA for the CDR3: TGCAGTGCTGTAAAAAGAAGGAGGGCGCTCGGTGACGAGCAGTACTTC. This chain links TRBV20-1 with TRBJ2-7; the D gene is possibly TRBD2 (6 bases). Germline assignment: CDR1 DFQATT and CDR2 SNEGSKA (reference sequence). V lost 5 bases to trimming and J lost 5 bases, with 25 bases between them. This CDR3 has 16 residues.

The V call is TRBV6-2 or TRBV6-3, the J call TRBJ2-5; D is perhaps TRBD1 (6 bases). CDR1 and CDR2 from the germline V gene are MNHEY and SVGEGT. V lost 6 bases and J lost 1, with 15 bases in between. CDR3 size: 15 residues. For the CDR3, the DNA is TGTGCCAGCAGCCGACACAGGGTCCTCCAAGAGACCCAGTACTTC. This codes for CASSRHRVLQETQYF.

This clonotype appeared many times. The genes are TRBV6-2 or TRBV6-3 and TRBJ2-4; 13 nucleotides align to TRBD2. Germline V gene sequence: CDR1 MNHEY, CDR2 SVGEGT. The V segment lost 5 bases and the J segment 9 bases; nucleotides outside the gene matches: 16. This CDR3 has 18 residues. The CDR3 nucleotides read TGTGCCAGCAGTCACGGACTAGCGGGAGTGGGGGTTTTACGCATTCAGTACTTC. This sequence encodes CASSHGLAGVGVLRIQYF.